These 32 T cell receptor beta chains share one sample of origin, sequenced in a study of OX40 agonist ivuxolimab in advanced cancers. This table comes from immunoSEQ multiplex PCR, and its TCRdb copy is limited to in-frame clones, with some not included. In the table there are about 69,000 clones, 60% to 85% of which are singletons. The sample in question was CD4+ or CD8+ T cells sorted from blood, obtained in a trial of the OX40 agonist ivuxolimab. These receptors all stem from an adult with an advanced solid tumor such as melanoma, head and neck, liver or kidney cancer.

This clone was seen a handful of times. The V and J genes are TRBV7-8 and TRBJ2-3; D may be TRBD1 or TRBD2 (5 bases each). The V gene lost 5 bases and the J gene lost 6 bases, with 15 bases spanning the gap. This CDR3 is built from 14 residues. CDR1 SGHVS and CDR2 FQNEAQ come from the germline V gene. The CDR3 bases are TGTGCCAGCAGCCCCCGTTGGGACGGGGATACGCAGTATTTT. Amino acids: CASSPRWDGDTQYF.

This chain links TRBV28 with TRBJ2-7; D call uncertain. The germline V gene encodes CDR1 MDHEN and CDR2 SYDVKM. Trimming took 2 bases from V and 4 from J, leaving 9 bases between them. The CDR3 extends over 13 amino acids. CDR3 region: CASSLRREYEQYF. In DNA form, the CDR3 reads TGTGCCAGCAGTTTACGGCGAGAGTACGAGCAGTACTTC.

V and J are TRBV5-1 and TRBJ1-3, with D possibly TRBD1 on 5 matching bases. Trimming removed 3 bases at V and 0 bases at J, with 13 bases between. Germline V gene data show CDR1 as SGHRS and CDR2 as YFSETQ. This CDR3 spans 16 amino acids. The CDR3 region has the DNA TGCGCCAGCAGCTCTATCGGGGCCATCTCTGGAAACACCATATATTTT. Encoded protein: CASSSIGAISGNTIYF.

This chain links TRBV6-1 with TRBJ1-5; 7 bases match TRBD1. CDR1 and CDR2 from the germline V gene are MNHNS and SASEGT. The CDR3 spans 15 residues. The junction had 7 bases not matched to a gene; V was cut back by 7 bases and J by 1 base. CDR3 sequence: CASITDRLSNQPQHF. The CDR3, as DNA: TGTGCCAGCATTACGGACAGGTTGAGCAATCAGCCCCAGCATTTT.

This chain connects TRBV5-6 to TRBJ2-1, with 7 bases matching TRBD2. The V gene end was trimmed by 4 bases and the J gene end by 9 bases; junction bases not matched to a gene: 10. The CDR3 spans 14 residues. CDR1 is SGHDT and CDR2 is YYEEEE in the germline V gene. The CDR3 spells CASSLAGLAAEQFF. For the CDR3, the DNA is TGTGCCAGCAGCCTGGCTGGGCTAGCGGCTGAGCAGTTCTTC. The variable domain in full, with the rest retrieved from reference TRBV5-6 and TRBJ2-1, is DAGVTQSPTHLIKTRGQQVTLRCSPKSGHDTVSWYQQALGQGPQFIFQYYEEEERQRGNFPDRFSGHQFPNYSSELNVNALLLGDSALYLCASSLAGLAAEQFFGPGTRLTVL.

This chain links TRBV12-5 with TRBJ2-3; 11 nucleotides match TRBD2. The CDR3 totals 14 residues. V dropped 3 bases and J dropped 4; count of bases not matched to a gene: 0. Germline V CDR1 and CDR2: LGHNT, FRNRAP. The CDR3 nucleotides read TGTGCTAGTGGTTTTAGCGGGGGGGCAGATACGCAGTATTTT. It specifies CASGFSGGADTQYF. The variable domain in full, completed from reference TRBV12-5 and TRBJ2-3, reads DARVTQTPRHKVTEMGQEVTMRCQPILGHNTVFWYRQTMMQGLELLAYFRNRAPLDDSGMPKDRFSAEMPDATLATLKIQPSEPRDSAVYFCASGFSGGADTQYFGPGTRLTVL.

The chain has TRBV30 and TRBJ1-5; TRBD1 matches 10 bases. The CDR3 has 16 amino acids. V lost 2 bases to trimming and J lost 7 bases; unmatched junction nucleotides: 11. Germline CDR1 GTSNPN, CDR2 SVGIG (reference sequence). CDR3 sequence reads: CAWSHPGTGDLQPQHF. The CDR3 region has the DNA TGTGCCTGGAGTCATCCCGGGACAGGGGATCTCCAGCCCCAGCATTTT.

DNA for the CDR3: TGTGCCAGCAGCCGGAACAGGGACGAGCAGTACTTC. It translates to CASSRNRDEQYF. The chain couples TRBV25-1 to TRBJ2-5; TRBD1 might be the D (6 bases). The end of the DNA fits TRBJ2-7 better, so the J call may be wrong. CDR3 length equals 12 residues. Germline V gene data show CDR1 as MGHDK and CDR2 as SYGVNS.

This clone was seen only once. J is TRBJ2-7 and V is TRBV29-1; D possibly uses TRBD1 or TRBD2 (7 bases each). CDR3 size: 13 residues. CDR1 and CDR2 (germline): SQVTM, ANQGSEA. V dropped 5 bases and J dropped 2 bases, with 13 bases sitting between them. CDR3 loop: CSVWPGGAYEQYF. Here the CDR3 DNA reads TGCAGCGTTTGGCCAGGGGGGGCCTACGAGCAGTACTTC.

This chain uses TRBV28 with TRBJ1-2; TRBD1 is a possible D gene (5 bases). Trimming removed 6 bases from V and 6 bases from J, with 20 bases in between. Looked up from germline, CDR1 is MDHEN and CDR2 is SYDVKM. The CDR3 runs 15 residues. This CDR3 reads CASRADSTKMNGYTF. The CDR3 DNA reads TGTGCCAGCAGGGCAGACAGTACAAAGATGAATGGCTACACCTTC.

This rearrangement joins TRBV7-9 to TRBJ2-1, with D tentatively TRBD2 (6 bases). The CDR3 spans 13 residues. The germline V gene has CDR1 SEHNR and CDR2 FQNEAQ (reference sequence). Trimming pared 1 base from V and 6 bases from J, leaving 7 bases between. CDR3 in DNA: TGTGCCAGCAGCTTAGTGGGGGGCAATGAGCAGTTCTTC. This sequence encodes CASSLVGGNEQFF.

The V and J genes are TRBV5-1 and TRBJ2-3; 13 nucleotides match TRBD2. Germline CDR1 reads SGHRS; CDR2 reads YFSETQ. This CDR3 contains 17 residues. With 0 bases clipped from V and 3 bases from J, the junction kept 4 bases outside the gene matches. This CDR3 reads CASSLETSGGPTDTQYF. For the CDR3, the DNA is TGCGCCAGCAGCTTGGAGACTAGCGGGGGGCCTACAGATACGCAGTATTTT.

CDR3 sequence (DNA): TGTGCCAGCGTGGCTAGCGGTCTGAGGACCTACGAGCAGTACTTC. Translation: CASVASGLRTYEQYF. The V gene is TRBV28, the J gene TRBJ2-7; 7 nucleotides match TRBD2. The CDR3 consists of 15 residues. Losses at the gene ends were 8 bases for V and 2 bases for J; bases not matched to a gene: 12. Germline V gene data show CDR1 as MDHEN and CDR2 as SYDVKM.

The chain employs TRBV11-1 and TRBJ2-7; 8 bases match TRBD2. The germline V gene has CDR1 SGHAT and CDR2 FQDESV (reference sequence). The CDR3 loop spans 15 amino acids. The V segment lost 1 base and the J segment 2 bases; nucleotides outside the gene matches: 4. Here the CDR3 DNA reads TGTGCCAGCAGCTTAGTACGGGAGGGACCCTACGAGCAGTACTTC. It specifies CASSLVREGPYEQYF.

This chain connects TRBV29-1 to TRBJ2-6; D is perhaps TRBD1 (5 bases). V lost 2 bases, J lost 2 bases, and 10 bases lay in between. Per the germline V gene, CDR1 is SQVTM and CDR2 is ANQGSEA. The CDR3 contains 15 residues. Written as DNA, the CDR3 is TGCAGCGTTGAACAGGGTTCCCCTGGGGCCAACGTCCTGACTTTC. Translated, it gives CSVEQGSPGANVLTF.

Points on this clone: One end of the junction varies from germline; a read error may be responsible. The chain links TRBV12-5 to TRBJ2-5; weak D call: TRBD1 (5 bases). CDR3 length: 13 amino acids. Germline V gene data show CDR1 as LGHNT and CDR2 as FRNRAP. CDR3 amino acids: CASGLARVETQYF. The CDR3 DNA reads TGTGCTAGTGGCTTGGCCAGGGTAGAGACCCAGTACTTC. The full variable domain, its missing parts supplied by reference TRBV12-5 and TRBJ2-5, is DARVTQTPRHKVTEMGQEVTMRCQPILGHNTVFWYRQTMMQGLELLAYFRNRAPLDDSGMPKDRFSAEMPDATLATLKIQPSEPRDSAVYFCASGLARVETQYFGPGTRLLVL.

The chain couples TRBV6-1 to TRBJ1-2; TRBD1 aligns across 9 bases. Germline CDR1 reads MNHNS; CDR2 reads SASEGT. With 4 bases clipped from V and 5 bases from J, the junction kept 8 bases outside the gene matches. This CDR3 is built from 15 residues. DNA for the CDR3: TGTGCCAGCAGTGTCCGGGACAGGGTAGGATATGGCTACACCTTC. It translates to CASSVRDRVGYGYTF.

The chain is built from TRBV28 and TRBJ1-2, with TRBD1 matching over 8 bases. There are 14 residues in the CDR3. Germline V gives CDR1 MDHEN, CDR2 SYDVKM. V lost 5 bases, J lost 0 bases, and 2 bases stayed unmatched. The CDR3 region has the DNA TGTGCCAGCAGTCCGGACAGGGCTAACTATGGCTACACCTTC. Its protein product is CASSPDRANYGYTF.

This rearrangement joins TRBV19 to TRBJ1-1, with D possibly matching TRBD1 (6 bases). The ends were cut back, 7 bases at V and 5 bases at J, with 11 bases in the middle. CDR3 length: 12 residues. Germline V gene data show CDR1 as LNHDA and CDR2 as SQIVND (reference sequence). CDR3 in amino acids: CASMRGWTEAFF. The CDR3 region has the DNA TGTGCCAGTATGAGGGGGTGGACTGAAGCTTTCTTT.

This clone came up once. J is TRBJ1-4 and V is TRBV5-4; 9 bases are a match to TRBD1. The CDR3 is 16 residues long. Germline-derived CDR1 and CDR2 are SGHNT and YYREEE (reference sequence). The V segment lost 4 bases and the J segment 7 bases; nucleotides outside the gene matches: 11. CDR3 sequence reads: CASSPNSGTGSEKLFF. CDR3 nucleotide sequence: TGTGCCAGCAGCCCCAACTCCGGGACAGGGTCTGAAAAACTGTTTTTT.

V is TRBV10-1 and J is TRBJ2-7, with D tentatively TRBD1 (6 bases). V lost 8 bases to trimming and J lost 4 bases, with 18 bases between them. The CDR3 is made up of 14 amino acids. CDR1 is WNHNN and CDR2 is SYGVQD in the germline V gene (reference sequence). In DNA form, the CDR3 reads TGCGCCAGCGTGAAACAGGGTATAAGGTACGAGCAGTACTTC. Its protein is CASVKQGIRYEQYF.

The chain uses TRBV2 and TRBJ2-5, with 11 bases that match TRBD2. The trim removed 4 bases at V and 4 bases at J, leaving 2 bases unmatched. This CDR3 contains 14 residues. The germline V gene has CDR1 SNHLY and CDR2 FYNNEI. In DNA form, the CDR3 reads TGTGCCAGCAGTGTAACTAGCGGGGGAGAGACCCAGTACTTC. As protein: CASSVTSGGETQYF. The full variable domain, its missing parts supplied by reference TRBV2 and TRBJ2-5, is EPEVTQTPSHQVTQMGQEVILRCVPISNHLYFYWYRQILGQKVEFLVSFYNNEISEKSEIFDDQFSVERPDGSNFTLKIRSTKLEDSAMYFCASSVTSGGETQYFGPGTRLLVL.

The gene calls are TRBV7-9 and TRBJ1-6, with D perhaps matching TRBD1 (5 bases). This CDR3 has 13 residues. In germline, CDR1 is SEHNR, CDR2 FQNEAQ (reference sequence). The V and J ends lost 5 bases and 9 bases respectively, with 11 bases between them. CDR3 in amino acids: CASSPDGGSPLHF. The DNA for the CDR3 is TGTGCCAGCAGCCCTGATGGGGGTTCACCCCTCCACTTT.

The gene calls are TRBV2 and TRBJ2-7, with 9 bases lining up with TRBD1. The length of the CDR3 is 14 residues. With V trimmed by 6 bases and J by 3 bases, 6 bases remained unmatched. Germline CDR1 reads SNHLY; CDR2 reads FYNNEI. The CDR3 protein is CASSGTGHLYEQYF. Here the CDR3 DNA reads TGTGCCAGCAGCGGGACAGGGCACCTCTACGAGCAGTACTTC.

DNA for the CDR3: TGTGCCTGGTCTCACCTGGGCCATCAGCCCCAGCATTTT. It translates to CAWSHLGHQPQHF. The chain uses TRBV30 and TRBJ1-5, with D unresolved. The V end was cut by 5 bases, the J end by 5 bases, with 13 bases between. Germline lookup yields CDR1 GTSNPN and CDR2 SVGIG (reference sequence). This CDR3 has 13 amino acids.

This chain joins TRBV28 and TRBJ2-7, with D possibly TRBD2 on 6 matching bases. Germline V gives CDR1 MDHEN, CDR2 SYDVKM. V lost 6 bases and J 1 base, leaving 10 bases between the germline ends. This CDR3 region has 13 residues. The CDR3 here is CASRKRASYEQYF. The CDR3 DNA reads as TGTGCCAGCAGGAAGCGGGCATCCTACGAGCAGTACTTC. Variable domain in full (rest from reference TRBV28 and TRBJ2-7): DVKVTQSSRYLVKRTGEKVFLECVQDMDHENMFWYRQDPGLGLRLIYFSYDVKMKEKGDIPEGYSVSREKKERFSLILESASTNQTSMYLCASRKRASYEQYFGPGTRLTVT.

This rearrangement joins TRBV2 to TRBJ2-4; D is unresolved. From germline, CDR1 is SNHLY and CDR2 FYNNEI. V was cut by 7 bases and J by 6 bases, with 7 bases left in between. This CDR3 spans 11 amino acids. For the CDR3, the DNA is TGTGCCAGCATGCGGACAAACATTCAGTACTTC. Amino acid sequence: CASMRTNIQYF.

About this clone: Within the sample, other DNA sequences also encode this same CDR3. The chain joins TRBV18 to TRBJ1-4; no firm D call. The CDR3 spans 11 residues. Trimming removed 2 bases from V and 7 bases from J, with 2 bases in between. The V gene's germline CDR1 is KGHSH and CDR2 LQKENI. The chain's CDR3 is CASSPGEKLFF. In nucleotides, the CDR3 is TGTGCCAGCTCACCAGGTGAAAAACTGTTTTTT.

The chain carries TRBV5-6 and TRBJ2-1; 9 nucleotides align to TRBD1. V was clipped by 5 bases and J by 5 bases; unmatched bases: 11. This CDR3 is built from 16 residues. Germline CDR1 SGHDT, CDR2 YYEEEE. CDR3 sequence (DNA): TGTGCCAGCAGTCGATACGGGGACAGGGATAACAATGAGCAGTTCTTC. It yields the protein CASSRYGDRDNNEQFF.

The chain carries TRBV19 and TRBJ2-1; D gene unclear. The CDR3 totals 13 residues. The germline V gene has CDR1 LNHDA and CDR2 SQIVND (reference sequence). V was cut by 1 base and J by 5 bases, with 6 bases left in between. This CDR3 is CASSIGRNNEQFF. The DNA for the CDR3 is TGTGCCAGTAGTATAGGGCGGAACAATGAGCAGTTCTTC.

There are a few counts of this clone. The gene calls are TRBV14 and TRBJ1-1, with D maybe TRBD1 (6 bases). V dropped 6 bases and J dropped 6 bases, with 14 bases sitting between them. Germline-derived CDR1 and CDR2 are SGHDN and FVKESK. This CDR3 contains 13 residues. This CDR3 reads CASRYSGAPEAFF. The DNA for the CDR3 is TGTGCCAGCAGGTACTCAGGGGCGCCTGAAGCTTTCTTT. Combining the CDR3 with reference TRBV14 and TRBJ1-1 gives the whole variable domain EAGVTQFPSHSVIEKGQTVTLRCDPISGHDNLYWYRRVMGKEIKFLLHFVKESKQDESGMPNNRFLAERTGGTYSTLKVQPAELEDSGVYFCASRYSGAPEAFFGQGTRLTVV.

This clone was counted once. The chain joins TRBV4-2 to TRBJ1-3; 8 bases map to TRBD1. Germline CDR1 is LGHNA and CDR2 is YNFKEQ. The CDR3 has 15 amino acids. V shed 5 bases, J shed 4 bases, and the junction held 7 bases outside the gene matches. This CDR3 reads CASSKTRTGGNTIYF. The DNA of the CDR3 is TGTGCCAGCAGCAAAACCCGGACAGGGGGAAACACCATATATTTT.